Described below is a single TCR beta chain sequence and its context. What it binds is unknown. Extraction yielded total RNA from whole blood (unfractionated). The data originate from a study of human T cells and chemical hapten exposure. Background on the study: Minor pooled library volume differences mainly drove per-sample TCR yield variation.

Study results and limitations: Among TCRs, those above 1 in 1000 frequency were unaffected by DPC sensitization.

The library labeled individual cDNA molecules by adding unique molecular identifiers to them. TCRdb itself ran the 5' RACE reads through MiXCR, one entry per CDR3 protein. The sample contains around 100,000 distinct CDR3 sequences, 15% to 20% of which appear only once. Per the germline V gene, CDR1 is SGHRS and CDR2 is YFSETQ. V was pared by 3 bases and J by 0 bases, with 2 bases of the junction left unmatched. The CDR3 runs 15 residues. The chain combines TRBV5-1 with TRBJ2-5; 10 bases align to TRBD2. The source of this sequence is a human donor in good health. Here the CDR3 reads CASSSGTSDQETQYF. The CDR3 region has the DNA TGCGCCAGCAGCTCCGGGACTAGCGACCAAGAGACCCAGTACTTC.